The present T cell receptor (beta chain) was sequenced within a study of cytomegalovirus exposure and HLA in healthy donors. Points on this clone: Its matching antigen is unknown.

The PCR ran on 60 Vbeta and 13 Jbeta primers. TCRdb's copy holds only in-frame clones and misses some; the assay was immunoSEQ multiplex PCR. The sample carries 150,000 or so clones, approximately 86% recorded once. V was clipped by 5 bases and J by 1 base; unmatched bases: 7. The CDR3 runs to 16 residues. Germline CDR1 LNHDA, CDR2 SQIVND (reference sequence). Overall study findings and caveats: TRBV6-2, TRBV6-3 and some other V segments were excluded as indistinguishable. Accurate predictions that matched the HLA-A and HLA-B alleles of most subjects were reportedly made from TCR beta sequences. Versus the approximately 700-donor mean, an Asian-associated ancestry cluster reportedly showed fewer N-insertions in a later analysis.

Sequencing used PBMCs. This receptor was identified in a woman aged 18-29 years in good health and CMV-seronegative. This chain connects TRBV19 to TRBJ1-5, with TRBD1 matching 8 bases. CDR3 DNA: TGTGCCAGTAGTCCTCAGGGGGCAGCAAGCAATCAGCCCCAGCATTTT. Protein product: CASSPQGAASNQPQHF.